The following is a T cell receptor (beta chain) sequence with its context. The V segment lost 5 bases and the J segment 2 bases; nucleotides outside the gene matches: 14. Germline loops: CDR1 MDHEN, CDR2 SYDVKM. The CDR3 consists of 17 residues. The sample comes from a study of shared clonotypes between healthy human individuals. Clones were read by immunoSEQ multiplex PCR, and TCRdb kept only the in-frame ones, dropping some. The sample records about 480,000 clones, over 60% being singletons. This receptor was obtained from a middle-aged woman in good health. Some clones in this sample may be carry-over from other donors' samples. J is TRBJ2-7 and V is TRBV28; 8 nucleotides match TRBD2. The sample taken for sequencing was PBMCs. CDR3 amino acids: CASSPQRGGGGTYEQYF. The CDR3 DNA is TGTGCCAGCAGTCCCCAACGGGGGGGTGGGGGAACCTACGAGCAGTACTTC.